This T cell receptor beta chain was recorded in a study of cytomegalovirus exposure and HLA in healthy donors. PCR primers comprised 60 Vbeta and 13 Jbeta primers. Here immunoSEQ multiplex PCR was the method, and the copy in TCRdb shows in-frame clones only, minus some. The repertoire holds 35,000 to 40,000 clones, with 65% to 85% as singletons. In nominal health when sampled, donors likely had unrecorded immune exposures nonetheless. Material for sequencing was PBMCs. This sequence originates from a woman younger than 45 in good health and CMV-seropositive.

CDR3 region: CASSNDRTTGSYEQYF. The CDR3 nucleotides are TGTGCCAGCAGCAATGACCGGACGACAGGGTCCTACGAGCAGTACTTC. The chain recombines TRBV7-9 with TRBJ2-7, with 7 bases matching TRBD1. V was pared by 5 bases and J by 1 base, with 11 bases of the junction left unmatched. Germline CDR1 and CDR2: SEHNR and FQNEAQ (reference sequence). The CDR3 is 16 amino acids.